The T cell receptor (beta chain) under discussion was sequenced for a study of blood T cell repertoires in COVID-19 (TCRdb year 2020). Describing the broader study: Collaborator samples came from the United States, Italy and Spain and covered acute and convalescent phases of COVID-19. Deeply sampled blood TCRbeta repertoires from subjects exposed to, actively infected with, or recovered from COVID-19 were included in the dataset. The repertoires were made available in a free public database intended to serve as a resource for research on the immune response to SARS-CoV-2. The prospective study material was composed of cDNA or gDNA derived from T cells, B-cell-depleted T cells, or PBMCs. The sample metadata nearly always contained a de-identified subject ID, COVID-19 status, age in years and sex. Where available, HLA class I and class II types were taken from metadata supplied by the sample provider and were not determined by assay-based typing. Samples came from the ongoing ImmuneRACE study (first 160 participants) plus 1,254 subjects from 6 global collaborators. The research as a whole found: The amount of clinical and demographic metadata varied by source and participant and was provided uncurated.

As for this clone: Its specific antigen is unknown. The input lacks base qualities; no much larger clone sits a single base away.

Counted from cysteine to phenylalanine, this CDR3 has 14 amino acids. Kept here is only the CDR3 DNA, which spans 42 bases and is read in frame from base 1. Ends trimmed: V by 4 bases, J by 2 bases; bases unmatched to a gene: 4. CDR1 and CDR2, per the germline V gene (reference sequence), are GTSNPN and SVGIG. TCRbeta CDR3 regions were amplified from genomic DNA by means of the immunoSEQ Assay, a bias-controlled multiplex PCR. Concerning the study's data processing: The number of nucleated cells in each sample was estimated by amplification of reference gene primers within the assay. To quantify the absolute abundance of each unique TCRbeta CDR3 rearrangement, sequence reads were collapsed and filtered. For each sample, productive Simpson clonality was calculated by taking the square root of Simpson's diversity index across productive rearrangements. Drawn from immuneACCESS, this table holds only the in-frame rearrangements with V and J called that TCRdb kept. Clones are partly lost; checked studies trace under half to an unresolved V gene and leave the rest unexplained. V and J calls and clone size are as listed in that table; D and trimming were resolved from the DNA. The sample yields about 73,000 clones; approximately 77% were counted once. 2% to 2.5% of the sample comes from the top ten.

One collaborating source in Seattle enrolled patients during active infection and followed them longitudinally through the course of disease. The collaborating institutions used their own protocols to collect whole blood in K2EDTA tubes. For TCRbeta analysis, collaborators shipped samples in one of three forms: frozen whole blood, isolated PBMCs, or DNA extracted from either of those sample types. This clonotype originated in a man in his 70s with COVID-19, enrolled during active disease. The rearrangement combines TRBV30 with TRBJ2-1, with 8 junctional bases fitting TRBD2. Specimen: peripheral blood. The nucleotide sequence reads TGTGCCTGGAATAAACTAGCGGCCTACAATGAGCAGTTCTTC. Protein translation: CAWNKLAAYNEQFF.